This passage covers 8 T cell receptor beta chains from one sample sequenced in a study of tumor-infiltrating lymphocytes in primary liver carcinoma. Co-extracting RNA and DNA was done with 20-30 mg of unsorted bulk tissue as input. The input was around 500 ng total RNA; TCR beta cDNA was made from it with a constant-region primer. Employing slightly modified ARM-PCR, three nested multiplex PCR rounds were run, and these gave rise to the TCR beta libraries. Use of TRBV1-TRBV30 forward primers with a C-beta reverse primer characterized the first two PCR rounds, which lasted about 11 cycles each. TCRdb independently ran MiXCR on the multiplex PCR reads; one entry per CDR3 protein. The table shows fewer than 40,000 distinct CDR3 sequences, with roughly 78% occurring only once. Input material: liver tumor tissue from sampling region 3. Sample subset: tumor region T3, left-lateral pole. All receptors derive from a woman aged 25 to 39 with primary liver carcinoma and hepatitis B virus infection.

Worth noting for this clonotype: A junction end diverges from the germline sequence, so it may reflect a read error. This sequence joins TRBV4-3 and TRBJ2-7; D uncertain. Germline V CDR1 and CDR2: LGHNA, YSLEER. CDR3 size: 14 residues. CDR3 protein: CAGSHTALSNEKYF. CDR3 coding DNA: TGCGCCGGCAGCCACACCGCCCTTTCCAACGAGAAGTACTTC.

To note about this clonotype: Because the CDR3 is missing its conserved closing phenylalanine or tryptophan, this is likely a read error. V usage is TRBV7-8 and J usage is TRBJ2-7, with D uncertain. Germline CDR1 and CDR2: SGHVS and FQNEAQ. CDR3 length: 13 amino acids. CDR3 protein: CASSLVLNYEQYL. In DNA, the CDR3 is TGTGCCAGTAGCTTAGTCCTAAACTACGAGCAGTACCTC.

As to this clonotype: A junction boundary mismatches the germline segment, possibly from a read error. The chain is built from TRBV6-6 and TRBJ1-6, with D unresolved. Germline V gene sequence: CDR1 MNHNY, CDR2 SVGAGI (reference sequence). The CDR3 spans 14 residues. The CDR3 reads CASSYTEMDSPLHF. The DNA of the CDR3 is TGTGCCAGTAGTTACACAGAGATGGATTCGCCCCTCCACTTT.

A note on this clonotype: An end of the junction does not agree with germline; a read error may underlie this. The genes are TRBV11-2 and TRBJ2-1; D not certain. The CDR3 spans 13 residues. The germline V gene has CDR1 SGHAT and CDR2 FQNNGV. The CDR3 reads CASCLSIKNEQFF. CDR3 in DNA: TGTGCCAGCTGCTTATCGATTAAGAATGAGCAGTTCTTC.

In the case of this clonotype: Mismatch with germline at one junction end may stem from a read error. This CDR3 reads CVSSPWGTVVGYTF. The CDR3 DNA reads TGTGTCAGCAGCCCCTGGGGTACAGTCGTAGGCTACACCTTC. The chain is built from TRBV11-2 and TRBJ1-2; D gene ambiguous. The CDR3 consists of 14 residues. In germline, CDR1 is SGHAT, CDR2 FQNNGV. The whole variable domain, filled in from reference TRBV11-2 and TRBJ1-2, reads EAGVAQSPRYKIIEKRQSVAFWCNPISGHATLYWYQQILGQGPKLLIQFQNNGVVDDSQLPKDRFSAERLKGVDSTLKIQPAKLEDSAVYLCVSSPWGTVVGYTFGSGTRLTVV.

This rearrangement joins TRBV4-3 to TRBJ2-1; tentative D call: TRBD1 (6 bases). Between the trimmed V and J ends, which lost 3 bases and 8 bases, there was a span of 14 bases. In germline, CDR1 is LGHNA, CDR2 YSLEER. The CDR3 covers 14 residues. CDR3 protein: CASSHTGLGYEQFF. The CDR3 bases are TGCGCCAGCAGCCACACAGGGTTGGGCTATGAGCAGTTCTTC.

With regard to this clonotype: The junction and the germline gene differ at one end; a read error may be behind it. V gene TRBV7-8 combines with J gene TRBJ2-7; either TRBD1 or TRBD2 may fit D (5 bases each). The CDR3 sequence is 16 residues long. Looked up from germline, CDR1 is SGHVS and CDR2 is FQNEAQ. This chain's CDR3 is CASSAPRGLALYEHYF. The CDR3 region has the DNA TGTGCCAGCAGCGCCCCCCGGGGCCTCGCCCTCTACGAGCATTATTTC.

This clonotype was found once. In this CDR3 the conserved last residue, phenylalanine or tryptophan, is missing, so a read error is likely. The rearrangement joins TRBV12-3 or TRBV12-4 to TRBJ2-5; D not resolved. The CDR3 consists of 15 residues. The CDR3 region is CACSTYPRSEETQYL. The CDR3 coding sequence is TGTGCCTGCAGCACCTACCCCCGGAGCGAAGAGACCCAGTACTTA.